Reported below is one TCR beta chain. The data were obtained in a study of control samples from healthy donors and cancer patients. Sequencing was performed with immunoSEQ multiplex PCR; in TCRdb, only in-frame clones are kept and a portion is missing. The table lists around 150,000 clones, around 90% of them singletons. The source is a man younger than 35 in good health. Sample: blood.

This chain's CDR3 is CAWSGDIAFGAFF. The CDR3 bases are TGTGCCTGGAGTGGGGACATTGCGTTTGGCGCTTTCTTT. This chain connects TRBV30 to TRBJ1-1; TRBD1 might be the D (6 bases). The germline CDR1 and CDR2 sequences are GTSNPN and SVGIG (reference sequence). V dropped 1 base and J dropped 11 bases, with 17 bases sitting between them. This CDR3 has 13 amino acids.